This T cell receptor beta chain was captured by sequencing in a study of blood T cell repertoires in COVID-19. The wider study: Donors in the United States, Italy and Spain gave samples during acute or convalescent COVID-19. T cells, B-cell-depleted T cells, or PBMCs supplied cDNA or gDNA.

Sequencing used immunoSEQ multiplex PCR; TCRdb keeps in-frame clones, though not all of them. The table lists fewer than 250,000 clones, 80% to 90% of them singletons. The germline V gene encodes CDR1 LGHDT and CDR2 YNNKEL (reference sequence). CDR3 length: 13 amino acids. Trimming took 3 bases from V and 8 from J; bases not matched to a gene: 2. Seattle patients were enrolled during active infection and followed longitudinally. The sample taken for sequencing was peripheral blood. The chain recombines TRBV3-1 (or the pseudogene TRBV3-2) with TRBJ1-2; 11 nucleotides agree with TRBD1. The clonotype comes from a man aged 45-65 years with COVID-19, enrolled during active disease. In DNA, the CDR3 is TGTGCCAGCAGCCAGAGGACAGGGGGCGGCTACACCTTC. Its protein product is CASSQRTGGGYTF.